This TCR beta chain was obtained from a study of blood T cells in healthy people across ages. Across the study: About one barcoded beta molecule per two T cells was the capture yield of template switching.

The trim removed 4 bases at V and 3 bases at J, leaving 7 bases unmatched. Germline V gene sequence: CDR1 SGHDT, CDR2 YYEEEE. The CDR3 has 15 residues. Then a second PCR, running about 6 to 12 cycles, was carried out with a sample-barcoded 5' primer and a J-beta primer mix. Each single sample gave us at least 2.5 million CDR3-containing paired-end reads. One entry per CDR3 protein, called by TCRdb with MiXCR from the 5' RACE reads. The profile shows over 1,500,000 distinct CDR3 sequences, less than 50% of them singletons. This receptor was identified in a woman between 40 and 55 years old in good health. The source material was blood. The V gene is TRBV5-6, the J gene TRBJ2-4; TRBD2 aligns across 7 bases. CDR3 region: CASSPGGGSKNIQYF. CDR3 nucleotide sequence: TGTGCCAGCAGCCCGGGGGGAGGAAGCAAAAACATTCAGTACTTC.